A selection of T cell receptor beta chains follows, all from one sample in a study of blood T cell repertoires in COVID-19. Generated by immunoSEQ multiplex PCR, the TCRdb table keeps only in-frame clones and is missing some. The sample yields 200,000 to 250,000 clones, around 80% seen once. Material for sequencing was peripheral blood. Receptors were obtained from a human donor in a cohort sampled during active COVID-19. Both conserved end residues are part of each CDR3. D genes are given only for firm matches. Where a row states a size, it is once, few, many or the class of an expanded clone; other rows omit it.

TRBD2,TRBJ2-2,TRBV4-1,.,TGCGCCAGTAGCGGGAGGGCCCGATCTAACACCGGGGAGCTGTTTTTT,CASSGRARSNTGELFF
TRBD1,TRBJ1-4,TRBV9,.,TGTGCCAGCAGCGCCGGGACAGGTGGGGAAAAACTGTTTTTT,CASSAGTGGEKLFF
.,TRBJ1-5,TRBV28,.,TGTGCCAGCAGAGAAGGGGCCATCACCTTTTCTGGTCAGCCCCAGCATTTT,CASREGAITFSGQPQHF
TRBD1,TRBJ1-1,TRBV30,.,TGTGCCTGGGACCCCGGGACAGGTAACACTGAAGCTTTCTTT,CAWDPGTGNTEAFF
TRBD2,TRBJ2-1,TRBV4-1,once,TGCGCCAGCAGCCAGTCGGGACTAGCGGGATTGAGCTCCTACAATGAGCAGTTCTTC,CASSQSGLAGLSSYNEQFF
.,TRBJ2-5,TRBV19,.,TGTGCCAGTAGTTCGTGGACACAACAAGAGACCCAGTACTTC,CASSSWTQQETQYF
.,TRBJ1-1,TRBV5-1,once,TGCGCCAGCAGCTTGGGACAGTTTCAGGACACTGAAGCTTTCTTT,CASSLGQFQDTEAFF
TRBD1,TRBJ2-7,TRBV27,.,TGTGCCAGCAGTTACCATCAGACAGGGTTCGAGCAGTACTTC,CASSYHQTGFEQYF
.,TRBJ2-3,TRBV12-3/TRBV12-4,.,TGTGCCAGCGTCTCCACAGATACGCAGTATTTT,CASVSTDTQYF
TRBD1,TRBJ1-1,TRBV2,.,TGTGCCAGCAGAGGACAGGGTTGGACTGAAGCTTTCTTT,CASRGQGWTEAFF
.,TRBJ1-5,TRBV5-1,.,TGCGCCAGCAGCTTGGGTAATAATCAGCCCCAGCATTTT,CASSLGNNQPQHF
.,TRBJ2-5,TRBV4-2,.,TGTGCCAGCAGCCAAGCTCCCTCTAGGGGCCAAGAGACCCAGTACTTC,CASSQAPSRGQETQYF
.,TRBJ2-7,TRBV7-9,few,TGTGCCAGCAGCTTAAACGGCGAGCAGTACTTC,CASSLNGEQYF
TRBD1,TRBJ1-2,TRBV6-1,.,TGTGCCAGCAGTGAGAGGGGACAGATCTATGGCTACACCTTC,CASSERGQIYGYTF
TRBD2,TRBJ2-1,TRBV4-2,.,TGTGCCAGCAGCCAAGTCGGGCTAGCGGGGGAGCAGTTCTTC,CASSQVGLAGEQFF
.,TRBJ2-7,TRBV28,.,TGTGCCAGCAGTTCCCACCAGACCGACAGGAGGAAGTACTTC,CASSSHQTDRRKYF
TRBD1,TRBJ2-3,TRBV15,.,TGTGCCACCAGCATGGACAGGGGGCCCACAGCGGGTACCACAGATACGCAGTATTTT,CATSMDRGPTAGTTDTQYF
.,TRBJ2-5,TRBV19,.,TGTGCCAGTACGGGGAGCGGGCTAGCCCGGGAGACCCAGTACTTC,CASTGSGLARETQYF
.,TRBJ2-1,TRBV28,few,TGTGCCAGCAGGCAGGACGGGGAGGACGACAATGAGCAGTTCTTC,CASRQDGEDDNEQFF
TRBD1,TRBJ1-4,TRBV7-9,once,TGTGCCAGCAGCTCCGGACAGGGTGTGGATGAAAAACTGTTTTTT,CASSSGQGVDEKLFF
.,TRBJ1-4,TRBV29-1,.,TGCAGCGTTGAAGAAGTCCAGAGCTCAGGTGGAAAACTGTTTTTT,CSVEEVQSSGGKLFF
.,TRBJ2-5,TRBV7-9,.,TGTGCCAGCAGCTTAAGACAGAACCAAGAGACCCAGTACTTC,CASSLRQNQETQYF
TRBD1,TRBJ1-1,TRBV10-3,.,TGTGCCATCAGTAAGACAGGGGGCGAGGTTGAAGCTTTCTTT,CAISKTGGEVEAFF
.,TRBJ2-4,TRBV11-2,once,TGTGCCAGCAGCAGGGTTCAGGGTACAAACATTCAGTACTTC,CASSRVQGTNIQYF
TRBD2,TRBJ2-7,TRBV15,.,TGTGCCACCAGCAGGGCCCTTCGCTCCTTCCTAGCGGGAGGTTATCCCGAGCAGTACTTC,CATSRALRSFLAGGYPEQYF
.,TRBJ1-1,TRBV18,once,TGTGCCAGCTCGAGCGGGGGTGGCACTGAAGCTTTCTTT,CASSSGGGTEAFF
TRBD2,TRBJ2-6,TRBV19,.,TGTGCCAGTCAACTAGCGGGAGCTGCTGGGGCCAACGTCCTGACTTTC,CASQLAGAAGANVLTF
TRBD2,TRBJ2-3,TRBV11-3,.,TGTGCCAGCAGTTATAGCGGGACCACAGATACGCAGTATTTT,CASSYSGTTDTQYF
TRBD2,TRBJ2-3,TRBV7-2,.,TGTGCCAGCAGCTTCGCAGGGACAATGGGGGCGGGAGGGACGCAGTATTTT,CASSFAGTMGAGGTQYF
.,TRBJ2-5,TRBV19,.,TGTGCCAGTAGTATTCAGGGGTCAGAGACCCAGTACTTC,CASSIQGSETQYF
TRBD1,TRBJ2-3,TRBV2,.,TGTGCCAGCAGTCTGACAGGGGTCGACACAGATACGCAGTATTTT,CASSLTGVDTDTQYF
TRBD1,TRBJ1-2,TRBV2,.,TGTGCCAGCAGTGGAGGGACAGGGGATCGCTATGGCTACACCTTC,CASSGGTGDRYGYTF
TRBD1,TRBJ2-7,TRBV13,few,TGTGCCAGCAGCTTCCCGGGACAGGGGATCTACGAGCAGTACTTC,CASSFPGQGIYEQYF
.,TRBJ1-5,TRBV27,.,TGTGCCAGCAGTTTGAGGCGGGATCAGCCCCAGCATTTT,CASSLRRDQPQHF
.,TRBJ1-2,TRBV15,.,TGTGCCACCAGCGAGGGGGGGGGAGCCGCTGGGTATGGCTACACCTTC,CATSEGGGAAGYGYTF
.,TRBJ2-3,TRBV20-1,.,TGCAGTGCTGAAGGGGTGGGGACGCAGTATTTT,CSAEGVGTQYF